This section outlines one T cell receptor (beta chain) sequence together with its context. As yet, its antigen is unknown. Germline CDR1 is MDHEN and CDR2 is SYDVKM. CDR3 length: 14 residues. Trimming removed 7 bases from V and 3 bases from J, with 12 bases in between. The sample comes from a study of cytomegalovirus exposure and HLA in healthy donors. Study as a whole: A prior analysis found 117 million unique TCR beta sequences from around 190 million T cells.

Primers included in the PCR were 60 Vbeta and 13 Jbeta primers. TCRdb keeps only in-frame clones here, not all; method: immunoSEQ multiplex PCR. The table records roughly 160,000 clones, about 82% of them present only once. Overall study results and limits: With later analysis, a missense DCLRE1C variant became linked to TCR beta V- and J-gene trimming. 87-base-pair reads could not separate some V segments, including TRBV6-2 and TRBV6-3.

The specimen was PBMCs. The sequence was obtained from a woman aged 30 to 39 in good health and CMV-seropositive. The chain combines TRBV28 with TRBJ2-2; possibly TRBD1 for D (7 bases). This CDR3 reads CASKGGGYTGELFF. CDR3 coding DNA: TGTGCCAGCAAAGGAGGGGGCTACACCGGGGAGCTGTTTTTT.